This is a list of T cell receptor beta chains from one sample in a study of CD8 T cells in ankylosing spondylitis. TCRdb re-derived calls from the 5' RACE reads in MiXCR, one entry per CDR3 protein. The data hold roughly 190,000 distinct CDR3 sequences, with roughly 13% observed a single time. Sequences were obtained from blood, either unsorted or a sorted T cell fraction (not recorded which). These receptors all come from a male donor with ankylosing spondylitis or in good health (not recorded which). Each CDR3 is given with its conserved first and last residue. D genes are given only for firm matches. Clone sizes are given selectively: once, few, many, or a class where the clone is expanded.

d_call	v_call	clone_size	j_call	cdr3_aa	cdr3_nt
-	TRBV12-3/TRBV12-4	many	TRBJ1-1	CASSAKGGRVAEAFF	TGTGCCAGCAGTGCCAAGGGGGGAAGGGTGGCTGAAGCTTTCTTT
-	TRBV12-3/TRBV12-4	few	TRBJ1-1	CASRPGHAITEAFF	TGTGCCAGCAGACCTGGACACGCGATTACTGAAGCTTTCTTT
-	TRBV5-6	-	TRBJ2-3	CASSPTGTDTQYF	TGTGCCAGCAGCCCGACAGGCACAGATACGCAGTATTTT
-	TRBV7-9	few	TRBJ2-7	CASSSSGGPSEQYF	TGTGCCAGCAGCTCCAGTGGGGGGCCATCCGAGCAGTACTTC
TRBD2	TRBV11-2	few	TRBJ2-4	CASSLGQGGVGNIQYF	TGTGCCAGCAGCCTGGGGCAGGGAGGGGTTGGTAACATTCAGTACTTC
-	TRBV10-2	many	TRBJ2-2	CASRGDGTNTGELFF	TGCGCCAGCAGGGGGGACGGAACGAACACCGGGGAGCTGTTTTTT
TRBD2	TRBV7-2	-	TRBJ2-7	CASSPRTSGSVPYEQYF	TGTGCCAGCAGCCCGAGGACTAGCGGGAGTGTCCCCTACGAGCAGTACTTC
TRBD1	TRBV7-2	few	TRBJ1-2	CALDPWFQGAVGYTF	TGTGCGTTGGACCCTTGGTTCCAGGGGGCCGTTGGCTACACCTTC
-	TRBV12-5	few	TRBJ2-2	CASASAGELFF	TGTGCTAGTGCCTCGGCCGGGGAGCTGTTTTTT
-	TRBV7-8	-	TRBJ2-7	CASSLVGRDSYEQYF	TGTGCCAGCAGCTTAGTAGGAAGAGACTCCTACGAGCAGTACTTC
-	TRBV11-2	many	TRBJ2-7	CASSPEPGSWRRGEQYF	TGTGCCAGCAGCCCCGAGCCCGGCTCCTGGCGACGGGGGGAGCAGTACTTC
-	TRBV6-4	few	TRBJ2-6	CASSEGISSGANVLTF	TGTGCCAGCAGTGAGGGGATCAGCTCTGGGGCCAACGTCCTGACTTTC
-	TRBV29-1	many	TRBJ1-1	CSAGEGMNTEAFF	TGCAGCGCTGGCGAGGGTATGAACACTGAAGCTTTCTTT
TRBD1	TRBV4-1	-	TRBJ1-1	CASSQQGAGDEAFF	TGCGCCAGCAGCCAGCAGGGGGCGGGCGATGAAGCTTTCTTT
-	TRBV6-5	-	TRBJ2-2	CASSNTRPGPQSPGELFF	TGTGCCAGCAGTAACACTCGTCCAGGACCTCAAAGTCCCGGGGAGCTGTTTTTT
-	TRBV4-1	few	TRBJ1-1	CASAAVSNTEAFF	TGCGCCAGCGCAGCGGTTTCGAACACTGAAGCTTTCTTT
-	TRBV12-3/TRBV12-4	-	TRBJ2-7	CASSFPGRIYEQYF	TGTGCCAGCAGTTTTCCGGGACGGATCTACGAGCAGTACTTC
-	TRBV12-3/TRBV12-4	many	TRBJ1-5	CASTEGNQPQHF	TGTGCCAGCACCGAGGGCAATCAGCCCCAGCATTTT
-	TRBV7-9	-	TRBJ2-6	CASSWRGQRASNVLTF	TGTGCCAGCAGCTGGAGGGGACAGAGGGCGTCCAACGTCCTGACTTTC
-	TRBV4-1	few	TRBJ2-1	CASSQVEGSSYNEQFF	TGCGCCAGCAGCCAAGTGGAGGGGAGCTCCTACAATGAGCAGTTCTTC
-	TRBV7-9	few	TRBJ2-7	CAISLQGNEQYF	TGTGCCATCTCCCTACAGGGTAACGAGCAGTACTTC
-	TRBV7-2	-	TRBJ2-7	CASSFTRDSPYGQYF	TGTGCCAGCAGCTTTACGCGGGACTCCCCCTATGGGCAGTACTTC
-	TRBV27	few	TRBJ2-7	CASSLTRTSYEQYF	TGTGCCAGCAGTTTGACGCGGACCTCCTACGAGCAGTACTTC
TRBD1	TRBV10-3	few	TRBJ2-1	CAINRDRGLGDEQFF	TGTGCCATCAACAGGGACAGGGGGCTAGGGGATGAGCAGTTCTTC
TRBD1	TRBV5-1	many	TRBJ2-1	CASSWVGQNNEQFF	TGCGCCAGCAGCTGGGTGGGACAGAACAATGAGCAGTTCTTC
-	TRBV2	-	TRBJ2-7	CASSAGGTYEQYF	TGTGCCAGCAGTGCAGGCGGCACCTACGAGCAGTACTTC
-	TRBV29-1	few	TRBJ1-2	CSVEEIGSYTF	TGCAGCGTTGAAGAGATAGGGAGCTACACCTTC
-	TRBV4-1	few	TRBJ1-1	CASSQEEGAGTEAFF	TGCGCCAGCAGCCAAGAGGAAGGGGCGGGGACTGAAGCTTTCTTT
TRBD1	TRBV6-1	-	TRBJ1-2	CASRDRDRDFNYGYTF	TGTGCCAGCAGGGACCGGGACAGGGATTTTAACTATGGCTACACCTTC
TRBD1	TRBV5-1	-	TRBJ2-1	CASSSRQGVQNEQFF	TGCGCCAGCAGCTCCAGACAGGGGGTGCAGAATGAGCAGTTCTTC
-	TRBV7-6	-	TRBJ2-7	CASSLAEQGLYEQYF	TGTGCCAGCAGCTTAGCGGAGCAGGGCCTCTACGAGCAGTACTTC
TRBD1	TRBV27	-	TRBJ2-7	CASSHPGTGIYEQYF	TGTGCCAGCAGCCACCCCGGGACAGGGATCTACGAGCAGTACTTC
-	TRBV6-2/TRBV6-3	-	TRBJ2-1	CASSYVSNNEQFF	TGTGCCAGCAGTTACGTCTCGAACAATGAGCAGTTCTTC
TRBD1	TRBV7-9	-	TRBJ2-7	CASTLRTGGLYDEQYF	TGTGCCAGCACCCTCCGGACAGGGGGTCTCTACGACGAGCAGTACTTC
-	TRBV29-1	-	TRBJ1-1	CSVVRVETIPYEAFF	TGCAGCGTTGTTCGAGTCGAGACCATCCCCTATGAAGCTTTCTTT
TRBD1	TRBV7-9	many	TRBJ2-7	CASSPQGASYEQYF	TGTGCCAGCAGCCCCCAGGGGGCATCCTACGAGCAGTACTTC
-	TRBV13	few	TRBJ2-7	CASSLSRDTYEQYF	TGTGCCAGCAGCTTATCTCGGGACACCTACGAGCAGTACTTC
TRBD2	TRBV7-2	many	TRBJ2-5	CASSSWDLTSGSQETQYF	TGTGCCAGCAGCTCCTGGGACCTCACTAGCGGATCACAAGAGACCCAGTACTTC
-	TRBV5-6	-	TRBJ2-5	CASSSGDPEDQYF	TGTGCCAGCAGCTCAGGGGACCCAGAGGACCAGTACTTC
-	TRBV5-6	-	TRBJ1-2	CASSLELEGLYGYTF	TGTGCCAGCAGCTTGGAATTGGAGGGACTCTATGGCTACACCTTC
-	TRBV2	few	TRBJ1-5	CASSEANISNQPQHF	TGTGCCAGCAGTGAAGCAAACATTAGCAATCAGCCCCAGCATTTT
-	TRBV10-2	-	TRBJ2-7	CASSALLVREQYF	TGCGCCAGCAGTGCTCTCCTGGTACGGGAGCAGTACTTC
TRBD2	TRBV2	-	TRBJ2-2	CASSEALRLATPTGELFF	TGTGCCAGCAGTGAAGCGCTTAGACTAGCTACCCCCACCGGGGAGCTGTTTTTT